What follows are 5 T cell receptor beta chains derived from one specimen sequenced in a study of tumor-infiltrating lymphocytes in primary liver carcinoma. The blood RNA (from unsorted whole blood) was obtained, and germline DNA was also extracted. Total RNA amounting to 500 ng was the source from which TCR beta cDNA was made with a constant-region primer. Three nested multiplex PCR rounds, a slightly modified ARM-PCR, produced the libraries for TCR beta. Both of the initial two PCR rounds ran for about 9 cycles and employed TRBV1-TRBV30 forward primers alongside a C-beta reverse primer. TCRdb reprocessed the multiplex PCR reads with MiXCR, giving one entry per CDR3 protein. The data contain 310,000 or so distinct CDR3 sequences, roughly 61% of them singletons. The specimen sequenced was peripheral blood. The receptor source for this set is a man between 40 and 49 years old with primary liver carcinoma and hepatitis B virus infection.

The chain links TRBV14 to TRBJ2-7; 8 nucleotides agree with TRBD1. The J segment lost 3 bases and the V segment lost 3 bases, leaving 10 bases of the junction unmatched. Per the germline V gene, CDR1 is SGHDN and CDR2 is FVKESK. CDR3 size: 16 residues. The CDR3 DNA is TGTGCCAGCAGCCAGAGCTCAGGGGGCAGCAACTACGAGCAGTACTTC. This codes for CASSQSSGGSNYEQYF. Full variable domain (remainder filled in from reference TRBV14 and TRBJ2-7): EAGVTQFPSHSVIEKGQTVTLRCDPISGHDNLYWYRRVMGKEIKFLLHFVKESKQDESGMPNNRFLAERTGGTYSTLKVQPAELEDSGVYFCASSQSSGGSNYEQYFGPGTRLTVT.

This clonotype has just a few counts. The V and J genes are TRBV11-2 and TRBJ2-7; D is tentatively TRBD1 or TRBD2 (7 bases each). Germline CDR1 SGHAT, CDR2 FQNNGV. There are 16 residues in the CDR3. Trimming cost V 10 bases and J 6 bases, with 28 bases left between them. The CDR3 region is CAITSRRGGGLCEQYF. The CDR3 coding sequence is TGTGCCATCACCTCCCGGCGGGGAGGGGGCTTATGCGAGCAGTACTTC.

This clonotype was detected a few times. V gene TRBV4-3 combines with J gene TRBJ1-4; D unresolved. Trimming left V 0 bases short and J 8 bases short, with 13 bases between. The CDR3 sequence is 15 residues long. Germline assignment: CDR1 LGHNA and CDR2 YSLEER. The CDR3 DNA is TGCGCCAGCAGCCAAGATCCCGGGATAGGCGAAAAACTGTTTTTT. It is translated as CASSQDPGIGEKLFF.

The chain couples TRBV11-1 to TRBJ2-1; 8 positions match TRBD2. Germline loops: CDR1 SGHAT, CDR2 FQDESV (reference sequence). The CDR3 runs to 14 residues. V dropped 6 bases and J dropped 7; count of bases not matched to a gene: 8. The CDR3 DNA sequence: TGTGCCAGCAGAGCCTGGACTAGCCGTAATGAGCAGTTCTTC. Translation: CASRAWTSRNEQFF. Based on the CDR3 plus reference TRBV11-1 and TRBJ2-1, the full variable domain is EAEVAQSPRYKITEKSQAVAFWCDPISGHATLYWYRQILGQGPELLVQFQDESVVDDSQLPKDRFSAERLKGVDSTLKIQPAELGDSAMYLCASRAWTSRNEQFFGPGTRLTVL.

This clonotype was counted ten times or more. V usage is TRBV5-4 and J usage is TRBJ1-1, with D possibly TRBD1 on 6 matching bases. Deletions cut 2 bases from V and 5 bases from J, with 10 bases between. Germline CDR1 SGHNT, CDR2 YYREEE (reference sequence). The CDR3 consists of 13 residues. The CDR3 bases are TGTGCCAGCAGCTTAGGGGGGCGGACTGAAGCTTTCTTT. The encoded protein is CASSLGGRTEAFF.